The T cell receptor beta chain under discussion was sequenced for a study of T cell responses to AZD1222 COVID-19 vaccine. Study-wide points: Regions 160-218 and 743-854 held dominance among vaccine-associated CD4 TCRs, which spanned spike.

Trimming took off 2 bases at V and 3 bases at J, with 10 bases between the two ends. The CDR3 is made up of 15 amino acids. The V gene's germline CDR1 is MNHNY and CDR2 SVGAGI (reference sequence). TCRdb's table, derived via immunoSEQ multiplex PCR, lists solely in-frame clones and lacks some. Among tens of thousands of clones listed, 80% to 95% were seen once. A remark on this clone: Its antigen is undetermined.

Pooling covered second doses at about 4 or about 12 weeks. The clonotype comes from an adult who received the AZD1222 COVID-19 vaccine. This chain joins TRBV6-6 and TRBJ2-2; TRBD2 might be the D (6 bases). This specimen consisted of peripheral blood, obtained 28 days after the second AZD1222 dose. CDR3 bases: TGTGCCAGCAGTTACGGCAGGAGGGACACCGGGGAGCTGTTTTTT. Its translation is CASSYGRRDTGELFF.